These T cell receptor beta chains were read from a single sample in a study of T cell changes during pregnancy in multiple sclerosis. Libraries were prepared by immunoSEQ multiplex PCR; TCRdb keeps only in-frame clonotypes and omits some of them. The table has about 60,000 clones, over 90% seen once; the top ten hold 0.85%. Specimen: peripheral blood, collected in the first trimester of pregnancy. These receptors were taken from a female donor with multiple sclerosis, enrolled in a pregnancy study. Both conserved end residues are part of each CDR3. Each record gives: V gene, D gene, J gene, clone size, CDR3 DNA, CDR3 protein. A D gene is named only where the DNA matches it firmly. Clone size is shown for a subset of rows, as once, few, many or a class of expanded clone.

>TRBV4-1|-|TRBJ2-6|-
TGCGCCAGCAGCCAAGTACCCAGATCCTCTGGGGCCAACGTCCTGACTTTC
CASSQVPRSSGANVLTF
>TRBV2|-|TRBJ1-6|once
TGTGCCAGCAGAGAAGGTCGCGGGTCCCAAAATTCACCCCTCCACTTT
CASREGRGSQNSPLHF
>TRBV6-1|-|TRBJ2-3|-
TGTGCCAGCATAGAGGGGGGCACAGATACGCAGTATTTT
CASIEGGTDTQYF
>TRBV5-6|-|TRBJ1-3|-
TGTGCCAGCACCCCCGGAGGGGCGGTGAGCTCTGGAAACACCATATATTTT
CASTPGGAVSSGNTIYF
>TRBV29-1|TRBD2|TRBJ2-7|-
TGCAGCGTTAACGGCTTAGCGGGGGCGGGGGAGCAGTACTTC
CSVNGLAGAGEQYF
>TRBV5-1|-|TRBJ1-1|-
TGCGCCAGCAGCTTGGTTCCGGGTAACACTGAAGCTTTCTTT
CASSLVPGNTEAFF
>TRBV2|-|TRBJ1-5|-
TGTGCCAGCAGTGAGGGGGCTACCTATAGCAATCAGCCCCAGCATTTT
CASSEGATYSNQPQHF
>TRBV7-9|TRBD1|TRBJ2-7|-
TGTGCCAGCAGCTTCCGACAGGGTACCCGCGAGCAGTACTTC
CASSFRQGTREQYF
>TRBV6-5|-|TRBJ2-3|-
TGTGCCAGCAGTTACTTCGGGGGCACAGATACGCAGTATTTT
CASSYFGGTDTQYF
>TRBV27|TRBD2|TRBJ2-5|-
TGTGCCAGCAGTTTATTTGGCGGGGGGATCCCTCGAGAGACCCAGTACTTC
CASSLFGGGIPRETQYF
>TRBV19|-|TRBJ1-1|-
TGTGCCAGTAGTGACAAGGCGAACACTGAAGCTTTCTTT
CASSDKANTEAFF
>TRBV5-6|TRBD1|TRBJ1-6|-
TGTGCCAGCAGCCCGGGACAGGGATATTCACCCCTCCACTTT
CASSPGQGYSPLHF
>TRBV5-4|-|TRBJ2-2|once
TGTGCCAGCAGCTTAGGGGTTGCCGGGGAGCTGTTTTTT
CASSLGVAGELFF
>TRBV15|TRBD2|TRBJ2-3|-
TGTGCCACCAGCAGAGAACGTCTAGCGGGGGGGCGGGACACAGATACGCAGTATTTT
CATSRERLAGGRDTDTQYF
>TRBV15|TRBD1|TRBJ1-6|-
TGTGCCACCAGCAGAGGGGGGACAGGTTCACCCCTCCACTTT
CATSRGGTGSPLHF
>TRBV9|TRBD1|TRBJ2-2|-
TGTGCCAGCAGCGCGTACTGGGGACAGGACACCGGGGAGCTGTTTTTT
CASSAYWGQDTGELFF